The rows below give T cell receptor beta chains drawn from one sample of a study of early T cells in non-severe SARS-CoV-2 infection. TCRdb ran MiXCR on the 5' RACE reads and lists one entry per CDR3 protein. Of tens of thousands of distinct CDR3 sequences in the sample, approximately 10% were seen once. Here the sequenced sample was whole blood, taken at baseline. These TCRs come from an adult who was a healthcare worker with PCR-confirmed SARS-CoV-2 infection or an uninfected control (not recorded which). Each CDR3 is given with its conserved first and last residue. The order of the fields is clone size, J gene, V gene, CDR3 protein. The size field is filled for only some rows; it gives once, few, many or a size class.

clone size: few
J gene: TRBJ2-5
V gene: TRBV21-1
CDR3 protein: CARPHPYQETQYF

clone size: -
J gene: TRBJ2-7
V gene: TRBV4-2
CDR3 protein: CASSQDGGGKQYF

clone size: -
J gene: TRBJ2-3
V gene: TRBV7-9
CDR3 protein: CASSLRDSNTDTQYF

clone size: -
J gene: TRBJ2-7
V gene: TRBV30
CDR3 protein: CAWSPGPRGWEQYF

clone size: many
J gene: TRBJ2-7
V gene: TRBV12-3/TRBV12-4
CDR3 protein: CASSFLVGAAYEQYF

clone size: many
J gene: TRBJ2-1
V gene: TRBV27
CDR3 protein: CASSLRDNYNEQFF

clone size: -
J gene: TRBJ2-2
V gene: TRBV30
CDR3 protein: CAWSIGTGELFF

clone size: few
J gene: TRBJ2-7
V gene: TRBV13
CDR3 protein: CASSIGPDYEQYF

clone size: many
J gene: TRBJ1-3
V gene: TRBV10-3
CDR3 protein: CAISDRTGNTIYF

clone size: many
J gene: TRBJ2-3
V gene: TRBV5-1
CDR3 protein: CASSFVSSIRKDTQYF

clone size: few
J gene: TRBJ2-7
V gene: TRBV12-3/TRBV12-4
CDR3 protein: CASTRGPGLSEQYF

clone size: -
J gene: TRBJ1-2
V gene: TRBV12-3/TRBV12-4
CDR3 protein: CASSSSGRSPYGYTF

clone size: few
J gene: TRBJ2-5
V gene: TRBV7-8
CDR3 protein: CASSQLAGGLQETQYF

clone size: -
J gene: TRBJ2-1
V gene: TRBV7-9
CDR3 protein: CASSRAGVAGVYEQFF

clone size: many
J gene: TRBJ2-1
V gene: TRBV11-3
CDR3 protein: CASSFLAGYNEQFF

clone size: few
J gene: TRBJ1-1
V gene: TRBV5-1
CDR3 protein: CASNVQGAVTEAFF

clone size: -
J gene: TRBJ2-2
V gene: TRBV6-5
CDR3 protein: CASKSDSNTGELFF

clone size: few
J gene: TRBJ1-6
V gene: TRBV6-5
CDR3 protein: CASSYSEGVSPLHF

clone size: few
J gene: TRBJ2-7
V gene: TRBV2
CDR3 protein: CASSFGTGAYEQYF

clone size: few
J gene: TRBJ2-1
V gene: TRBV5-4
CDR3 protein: CASNLYNEQFF

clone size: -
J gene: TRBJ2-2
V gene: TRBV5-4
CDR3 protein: CASSLGGSAGELFF

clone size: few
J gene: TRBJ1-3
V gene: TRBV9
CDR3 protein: CASSADRGTGNTIYF

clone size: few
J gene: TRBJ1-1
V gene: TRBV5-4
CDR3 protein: CASSPYRGPTEAFF

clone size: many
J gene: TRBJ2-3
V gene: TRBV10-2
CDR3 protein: CASRENLGPSMLDF

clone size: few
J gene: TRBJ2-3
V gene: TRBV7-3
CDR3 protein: CASSLRTGGTDTQYF

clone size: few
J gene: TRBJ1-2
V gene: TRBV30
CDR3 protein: CARGGMGPGVYGYTF

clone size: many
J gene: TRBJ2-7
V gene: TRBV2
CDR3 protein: CASSELGLPLDGPSYEQYF

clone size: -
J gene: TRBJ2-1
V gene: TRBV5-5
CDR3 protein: CASSSGTGQYNEQFF

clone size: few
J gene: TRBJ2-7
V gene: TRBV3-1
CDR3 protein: CASGGTGVYEQYF

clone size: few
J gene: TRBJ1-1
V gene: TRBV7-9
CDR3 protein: CASSRSRDRVEAAFF

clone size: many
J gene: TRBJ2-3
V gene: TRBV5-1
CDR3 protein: CASRGLASSTDTQYF

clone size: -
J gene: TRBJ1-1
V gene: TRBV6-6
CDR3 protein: CASSYSTNTEAFF

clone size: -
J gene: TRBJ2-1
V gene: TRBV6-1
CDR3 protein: CASSEIPTGVNEQFF

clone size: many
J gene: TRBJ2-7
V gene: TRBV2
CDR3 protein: CASRAGTDLTYEQYF

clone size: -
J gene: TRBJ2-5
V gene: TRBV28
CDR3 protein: CASRPQAQETQYF

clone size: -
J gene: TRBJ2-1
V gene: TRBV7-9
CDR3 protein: CASSESDEQFF

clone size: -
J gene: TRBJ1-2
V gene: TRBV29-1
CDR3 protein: CSAWRANYGYTF

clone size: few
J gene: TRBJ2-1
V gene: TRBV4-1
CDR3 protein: CASSQGVRRGSYNEQFF

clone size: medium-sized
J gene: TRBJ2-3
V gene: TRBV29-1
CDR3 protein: CSVELLTDTQYF

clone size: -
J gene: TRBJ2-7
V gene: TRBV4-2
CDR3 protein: CASGPVLNWEQYF

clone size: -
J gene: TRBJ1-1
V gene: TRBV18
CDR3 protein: CASSQGRGNTEAFF

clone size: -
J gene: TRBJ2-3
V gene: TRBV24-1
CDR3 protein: CATSGGDYTYTQYF

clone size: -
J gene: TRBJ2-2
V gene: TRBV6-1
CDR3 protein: CASDEGTGELFF

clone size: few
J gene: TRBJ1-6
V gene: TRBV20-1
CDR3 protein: CSAREISGQYSPLHF

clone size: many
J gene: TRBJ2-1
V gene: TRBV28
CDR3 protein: CASSLYNEQFF

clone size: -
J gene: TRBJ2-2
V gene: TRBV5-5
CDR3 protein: CASSLEGTPGTGELFF

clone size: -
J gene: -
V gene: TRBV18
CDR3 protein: CASSPTSGSASYNEQYF

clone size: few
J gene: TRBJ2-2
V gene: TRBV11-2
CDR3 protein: CASSPPSGATGELFF

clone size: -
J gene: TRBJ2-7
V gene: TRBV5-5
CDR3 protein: CASSLEGGRSEQYF

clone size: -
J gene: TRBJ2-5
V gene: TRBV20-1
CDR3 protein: CSARAGMQETQYF

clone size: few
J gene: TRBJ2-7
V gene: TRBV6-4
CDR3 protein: CASSETSGSYEQYF

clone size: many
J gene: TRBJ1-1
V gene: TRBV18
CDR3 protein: CASSPGVTEAFF

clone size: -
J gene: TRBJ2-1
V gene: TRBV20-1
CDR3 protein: CSAGGRGFYNEQFF

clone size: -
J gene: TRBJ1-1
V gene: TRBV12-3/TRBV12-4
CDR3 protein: CASSSGLRAFF

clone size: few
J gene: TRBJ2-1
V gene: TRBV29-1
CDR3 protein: CSVEIQGDEQFF

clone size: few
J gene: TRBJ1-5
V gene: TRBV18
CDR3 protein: CASSPPGQGAEQPQHF

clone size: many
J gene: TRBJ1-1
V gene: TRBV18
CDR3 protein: CASSPPLDRTLWRNTEAFF

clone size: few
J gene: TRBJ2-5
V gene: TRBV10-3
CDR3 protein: CAISGTYVETQYF

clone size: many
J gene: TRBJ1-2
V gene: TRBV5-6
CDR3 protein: CASSPDRGGYGYTF